The T cell receptor beta chain under discussion was sequenced for a study of blood T cells in healthy people across ages. With a J-beta primer mix and a sample-barcoded 5' primer, a second PCR ran about 7 to 11 cycles. TCRdb independently ran MiXCR on the 5' RACE reads; one entry per CDR3 protein. The data contain roughly 1.9 million distinct CDR3 sequences, about 39% of them singletons. V lost 6 bases to trimming and J lost 7 bases, with 10 bases between them. The germline gives CDR1 SGHRS, CDR2 YFSETQ. The CDR3 consists of 11 residues. This clonotype occurred a few times. Specimen: blood. This TCR was sampled from a human donor in good health. The genes are TRBV5-1 and TRBJ1-1; D remains ambiguous. The CDR3 reads CASKESSEAFF. Here the CDR3 DNA reads TGCGCCAGCAAGGAGAGTAGTGAAGCTTTCTTT.